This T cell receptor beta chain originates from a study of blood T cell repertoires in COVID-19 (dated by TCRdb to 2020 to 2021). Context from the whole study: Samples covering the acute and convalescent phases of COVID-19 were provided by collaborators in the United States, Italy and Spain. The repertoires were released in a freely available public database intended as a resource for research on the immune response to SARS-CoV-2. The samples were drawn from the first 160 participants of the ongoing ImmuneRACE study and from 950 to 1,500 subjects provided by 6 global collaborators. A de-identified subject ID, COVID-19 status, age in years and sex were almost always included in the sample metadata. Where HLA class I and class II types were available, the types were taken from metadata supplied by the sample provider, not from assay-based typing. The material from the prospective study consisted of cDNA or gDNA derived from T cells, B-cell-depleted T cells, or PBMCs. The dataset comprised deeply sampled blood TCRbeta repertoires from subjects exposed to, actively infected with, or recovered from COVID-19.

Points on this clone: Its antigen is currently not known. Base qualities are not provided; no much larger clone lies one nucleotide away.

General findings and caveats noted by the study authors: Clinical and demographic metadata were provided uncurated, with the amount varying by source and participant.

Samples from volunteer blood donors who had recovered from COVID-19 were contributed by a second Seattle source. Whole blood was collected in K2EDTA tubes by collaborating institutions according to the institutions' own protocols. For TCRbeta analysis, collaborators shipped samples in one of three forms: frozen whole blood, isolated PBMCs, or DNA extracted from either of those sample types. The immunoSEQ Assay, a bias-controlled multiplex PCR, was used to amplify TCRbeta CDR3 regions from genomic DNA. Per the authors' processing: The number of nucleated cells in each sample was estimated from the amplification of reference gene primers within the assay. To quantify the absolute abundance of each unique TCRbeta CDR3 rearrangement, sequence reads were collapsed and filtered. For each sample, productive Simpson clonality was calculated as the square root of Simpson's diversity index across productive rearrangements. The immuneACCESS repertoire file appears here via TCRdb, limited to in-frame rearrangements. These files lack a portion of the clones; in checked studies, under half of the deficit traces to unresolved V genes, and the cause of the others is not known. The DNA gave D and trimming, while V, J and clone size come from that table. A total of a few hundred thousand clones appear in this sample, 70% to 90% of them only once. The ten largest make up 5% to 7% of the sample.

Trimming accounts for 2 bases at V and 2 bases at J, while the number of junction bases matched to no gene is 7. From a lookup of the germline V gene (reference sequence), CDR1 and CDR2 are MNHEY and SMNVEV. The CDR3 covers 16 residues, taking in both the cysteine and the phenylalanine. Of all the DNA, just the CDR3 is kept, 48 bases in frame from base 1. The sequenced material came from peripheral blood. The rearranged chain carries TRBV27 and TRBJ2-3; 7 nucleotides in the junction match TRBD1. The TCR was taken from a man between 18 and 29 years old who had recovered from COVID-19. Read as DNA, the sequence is TGTGCCAGCAGTTTACTGCCGGACAGGCCCACAGATACGCAGTATTTT. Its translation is CASSLLPDRPTDTQYF.